The source of this TCR beta chain is a study of a mutant IDH1 vaccine in newly diagnosed glioma. Study overall: The therapy given earlier, which was standard therapy, consisted of radiotherapy, temozolomide, or both, and most of the patients received both.

For this clone: Its target is unknown.

This table comes from immunoSEQ multiplex PCR, and its TCRdb copy is limited to in-frame clones, with some not included. The data hold around 32,000 clones, with roughly 80% observed a single time. The time point: week 35, safety follow-up. Topical imiquimod accompanied each vaccine dose, which consisted of 300 ug of mutant IDH1 20-mer peptide. Germline V gene data show CDR1 as SNHLY and CDR2 as FYNNEI. The CDR3 sequence is 18 residues long. V was pared by 10 bases and J by 1 base, with 15 bases of the junction left unmatched. This sample comprised PBMCs, obtained from a glioma patient whose treatment included an IDH1 peptide vaccine. This clonotype originated in a woman in her late teens or twenties with glioma. V is TRBV2 and J is TRBJ1-5, with 11 bases lining up with TRBD1. CDR3: CATGPWTGGGKSNQPQHF. In DNA, the CDR3 is TGTGCCACCGGGCCCTGGACAGGGGGCGGGAAGAGCAATCAGCCCCAGCATTTT. The complete variable domain, with remaining parts taken from reference TRBV2 and TRBJ1-5, reads EPEVTQTPSHQVTQMGQEVILRCVPISNHLYFYWYRQILGQKVEFLVSFYNNEISEKSEIFDDQFSVERPDGSNFTLKIRSTKLEDSAMYFCATGPWTGGGKSNQPQHFGDGTRLSIL.